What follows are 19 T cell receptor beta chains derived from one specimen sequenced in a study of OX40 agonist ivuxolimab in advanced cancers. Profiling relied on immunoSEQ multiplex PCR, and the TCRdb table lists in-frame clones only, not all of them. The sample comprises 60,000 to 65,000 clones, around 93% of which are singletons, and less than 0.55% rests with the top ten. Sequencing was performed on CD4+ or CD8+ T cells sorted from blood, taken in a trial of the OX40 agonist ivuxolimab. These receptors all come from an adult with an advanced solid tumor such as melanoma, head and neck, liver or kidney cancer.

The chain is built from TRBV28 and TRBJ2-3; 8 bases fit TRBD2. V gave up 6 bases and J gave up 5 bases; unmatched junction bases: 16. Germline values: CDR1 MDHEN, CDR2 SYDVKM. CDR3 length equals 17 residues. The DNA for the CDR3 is TGTGCCAGCAGCCCACCCGTTCGAGCGGGAGTGAGAGATACGCAGTATTTT. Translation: CASSPPVRAGVRDTQYF.

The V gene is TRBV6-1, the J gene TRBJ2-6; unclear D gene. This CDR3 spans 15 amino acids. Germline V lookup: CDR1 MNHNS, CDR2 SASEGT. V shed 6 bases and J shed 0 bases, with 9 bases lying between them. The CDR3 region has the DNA TGTGCCAGCAGGACGGCAAGCTCTGGGGCCAACGTCCTGACTTTC. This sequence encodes CASRTASSGANVLTF.

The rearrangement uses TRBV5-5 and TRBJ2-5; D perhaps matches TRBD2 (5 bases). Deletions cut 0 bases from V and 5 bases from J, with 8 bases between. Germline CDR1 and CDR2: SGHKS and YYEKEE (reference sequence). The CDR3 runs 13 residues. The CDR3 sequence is CASSLDPGETQYF. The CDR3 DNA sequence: TGTGCCAGCAGCTTGGACCCGGGGGAGACCCAGTACTTC.

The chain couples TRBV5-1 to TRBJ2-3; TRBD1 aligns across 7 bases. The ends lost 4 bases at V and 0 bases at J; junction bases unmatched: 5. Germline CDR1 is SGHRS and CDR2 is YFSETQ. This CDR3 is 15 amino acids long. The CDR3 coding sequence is TGCGCCAGCAGCGTACAGGGGCTCAGCACAGATACGCAGTATTTT. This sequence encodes CASSVQGLSTDTQYF.

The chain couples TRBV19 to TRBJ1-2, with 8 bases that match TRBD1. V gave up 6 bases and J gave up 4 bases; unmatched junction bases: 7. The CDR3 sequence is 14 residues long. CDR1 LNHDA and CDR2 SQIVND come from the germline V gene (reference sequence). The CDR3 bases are TGTGCCAGTAGACCGGGACAGGCTTCCTATGGCTACACCTTC. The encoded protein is CASRPGQASYGYTF.

CDR3 sequence reads: CAISEGGRELYGYTF. CDR3 nucleotides: TGTGCCATCAGTGAGGGTGGCAGGGAGCTTTATGGCTACACCTTC. This rearrangement joins TRBV10-3 to TRBJ1-2, with D tentatively TRBD1 (5 bases). V was shortened by 2 bases and J by 5 bases, with 15 bases between the two germline ends. Germline CDR1 is ENHRY and CDR2 is SYGVKD. CDR3 size: 15 residues.

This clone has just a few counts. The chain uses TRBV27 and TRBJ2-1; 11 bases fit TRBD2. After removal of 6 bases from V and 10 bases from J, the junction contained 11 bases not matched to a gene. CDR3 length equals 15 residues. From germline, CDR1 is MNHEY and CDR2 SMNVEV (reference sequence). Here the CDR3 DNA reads TGTGCCAGCAGGGACGCCGGGACTAGCGGTTGGGAGCAGTTCTTC. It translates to CASRDAGTSGWEQFF.

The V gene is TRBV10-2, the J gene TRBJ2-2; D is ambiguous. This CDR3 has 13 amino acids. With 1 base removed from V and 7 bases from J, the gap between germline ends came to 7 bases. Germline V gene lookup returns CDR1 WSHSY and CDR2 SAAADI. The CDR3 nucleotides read TGCGCCAGCAGTGAGTGGCGAAGCGGGGAGCTGTTTTTT. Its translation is CASSEWRSGELFF.

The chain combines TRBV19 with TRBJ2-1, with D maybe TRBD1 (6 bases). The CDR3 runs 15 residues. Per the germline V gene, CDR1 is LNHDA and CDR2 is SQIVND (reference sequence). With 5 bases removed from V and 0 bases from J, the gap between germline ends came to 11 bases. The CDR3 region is CASSRQVLSYNEQFF. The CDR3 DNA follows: TGTGCCAGTAGTCGACAGGTTCTCTCCTACAATGAGCAGTTCTTC.

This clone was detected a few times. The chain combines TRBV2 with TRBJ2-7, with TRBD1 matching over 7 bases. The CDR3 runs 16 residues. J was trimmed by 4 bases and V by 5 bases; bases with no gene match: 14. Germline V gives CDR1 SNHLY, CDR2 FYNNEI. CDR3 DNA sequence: TGTGCCAGCAGTCTTTCCCAGGGACAGACTACGTACGAGCAGTACTTC. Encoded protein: CASSLSQGQTTYEQYF.

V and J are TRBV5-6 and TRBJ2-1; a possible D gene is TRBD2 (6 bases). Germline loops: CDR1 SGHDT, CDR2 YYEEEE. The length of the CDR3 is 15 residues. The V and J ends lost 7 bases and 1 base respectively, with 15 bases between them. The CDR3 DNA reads TGTGCCAGCGGCGGGACTCCGGGGTCCTACAATGAGCAGTTCTTC. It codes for CASGGTPGSYNEQFF. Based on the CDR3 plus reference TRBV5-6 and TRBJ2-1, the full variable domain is DAGVTQSPTHLIKTRGQQVTLRCSPKSGHDTVSWYQQALGQGPQFIFQYYEEEERQRGNFPDRFSGHQFPNYSSELNVNALLLGDSALYLCASGGTPGSYNEQFFGPGTRLTVL.

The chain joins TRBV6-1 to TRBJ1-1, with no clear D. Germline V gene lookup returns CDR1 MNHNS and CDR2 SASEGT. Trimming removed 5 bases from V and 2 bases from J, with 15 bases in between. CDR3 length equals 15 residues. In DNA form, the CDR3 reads TGTGCCAGCAGTATGGTGTCGGCAAGTAACACTGAAGCTTTCTTT. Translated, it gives CASSMVSASNTEAFF.

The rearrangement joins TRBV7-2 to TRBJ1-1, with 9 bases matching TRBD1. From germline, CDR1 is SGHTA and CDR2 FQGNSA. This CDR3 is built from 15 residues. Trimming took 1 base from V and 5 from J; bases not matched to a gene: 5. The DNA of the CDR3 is TGTGCCAGCAGCTTAGACAGGGGGCGCGGAACTGAAGCTTTCTTT. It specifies CASSLDRGRGTEAFF.

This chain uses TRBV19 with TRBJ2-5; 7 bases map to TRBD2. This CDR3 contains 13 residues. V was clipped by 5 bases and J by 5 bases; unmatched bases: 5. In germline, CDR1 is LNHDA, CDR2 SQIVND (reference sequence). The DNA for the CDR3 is TGTGCCAGTAGTGAGCGGGACGGGGAGACCCAGTACTTC. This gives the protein CASSERDGETQYF.

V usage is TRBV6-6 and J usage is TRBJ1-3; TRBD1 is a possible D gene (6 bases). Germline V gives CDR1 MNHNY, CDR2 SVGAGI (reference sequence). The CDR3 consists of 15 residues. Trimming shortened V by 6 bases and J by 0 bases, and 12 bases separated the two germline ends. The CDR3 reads CASSTDRSSGNTIYF. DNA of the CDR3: TGTGCCAGCAGCACCGACAGGAGCTCTGGAAACACCATATATTTT.

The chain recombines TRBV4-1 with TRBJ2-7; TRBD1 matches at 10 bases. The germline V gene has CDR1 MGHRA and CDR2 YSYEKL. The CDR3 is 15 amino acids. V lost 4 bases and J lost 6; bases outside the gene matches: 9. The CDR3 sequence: CASSRPGTGDLEQYF. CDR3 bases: TGCGCCAGCAGCCGTCCCGGGACAGGGGATCTCGAGCAGTACTTC.

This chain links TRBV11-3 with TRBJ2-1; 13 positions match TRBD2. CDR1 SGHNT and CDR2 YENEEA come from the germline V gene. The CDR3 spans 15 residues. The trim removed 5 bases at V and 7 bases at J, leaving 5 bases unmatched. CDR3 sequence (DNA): TGTGCCAGCAGCCCTGGACTAGCGGGAGCTAATGAGCAGTTCTTC. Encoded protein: CASSPGLAGANEQFF.

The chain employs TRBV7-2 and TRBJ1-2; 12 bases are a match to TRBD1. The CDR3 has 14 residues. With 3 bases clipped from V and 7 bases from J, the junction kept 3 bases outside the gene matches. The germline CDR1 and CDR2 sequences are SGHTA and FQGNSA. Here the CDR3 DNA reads TGTGCCAGCAGCTTGGGACAGGGGGCCCTTGGCTACACCTTC. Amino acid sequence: CASSLGQGALGYTF.

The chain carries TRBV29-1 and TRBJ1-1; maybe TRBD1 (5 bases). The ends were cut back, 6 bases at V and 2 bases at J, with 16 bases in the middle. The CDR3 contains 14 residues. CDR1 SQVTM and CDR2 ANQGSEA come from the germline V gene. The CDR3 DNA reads TGCAGCGTAATCAGACAGAAGGTCAACACTGAAGCTTTCTTT. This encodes CSVIRQKVNTEAFF.